This TCR beta chain derives from a study of response to subunit inactivated influenza vaccine. Study conclusions and caveats: There was a suggestion from the authors that each seasonal influenza vaccination recruits few new T cells.

There are a few counts of this clonotype. Antigen unknown. TCRdb independently ran MiXCR on the RT-PCR reads; one entry per CDR3 protein. The sample lists around 200,000 distinct CDR3 sequences, approximately 15% seen once, with about 25% in the top ten. Trimming cost V 1 base and J 0 bases, with 13 bases left between them. CDR1 and CDR2 from the germline V gene are SQVTM and ANQGSEA. The CDR3 runs to 16 residues. The specimen was CD8+ T cells sorted from PBMCs, collected about 5 days after vaccination. The V call is TRBV29-1, the J call TRBJ2-1; D not resolved. The TCR originated in a man aged 50-59 years who received an inactivated influenza vaccine. The CDR3 sequence: CSVEGLVQSSYNEQFF. The CDR3 region has the DNA TGCAGCGTTGAAGGGCTAGTTCAGAGCTCCTACAATGAGCAGTTCTTC.